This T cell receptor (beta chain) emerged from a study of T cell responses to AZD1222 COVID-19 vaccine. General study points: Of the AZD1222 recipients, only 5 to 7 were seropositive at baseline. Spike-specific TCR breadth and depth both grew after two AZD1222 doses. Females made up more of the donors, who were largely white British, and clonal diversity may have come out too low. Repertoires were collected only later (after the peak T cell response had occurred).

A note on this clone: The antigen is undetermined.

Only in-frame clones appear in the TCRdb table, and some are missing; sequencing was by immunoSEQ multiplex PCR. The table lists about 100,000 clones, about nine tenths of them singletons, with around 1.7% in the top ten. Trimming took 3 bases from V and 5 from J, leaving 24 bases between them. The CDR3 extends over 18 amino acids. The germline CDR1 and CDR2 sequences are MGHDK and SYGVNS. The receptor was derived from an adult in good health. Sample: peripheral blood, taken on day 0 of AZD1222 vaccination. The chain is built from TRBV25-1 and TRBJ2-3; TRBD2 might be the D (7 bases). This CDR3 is CASSDPRGGGRARDTQYF. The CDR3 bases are TGTGCCAGCAGTGATCCCCGAGGAGGGGGGAGGGCTAGAGATACGCAGTATTTT. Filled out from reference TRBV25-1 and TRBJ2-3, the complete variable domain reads EADIYQTPRYLVIGTGKKITLECSQTMGHDKMYWYQQDPGMELHLIHYSYGVNSTEKGDLSSESTVSRIRTEHFPLTLESARPSHTSQYLCASSDPRGGGRARDTQYFGPGTRLTVL.